A single sample is the source of the 20 T cell receptor beta chains below, sequenced in a study of monozygotic twins with cystic fibrosis. TCRdb keeps only in-frame clones here, not all; method: immunoSEQ multiplex PCR. The data show around 14,000 clones, with roughly 98% seen just once and roughly 0.44% held by the top ten. Specimen: blood. The receptors shown here come from a girl aged 2-10 years with cystic fibrosis.

The chain combines TRBV6-6 with TRBJ2-7; D gene uncertain. The CDR3 has 13 amino acids. V was clipped by 0 bases and J by 2 bases, with 5 bases between them. Germline CDR1 and CDR2: MNHNY and SVGAGI (reference sequence). DNA for the CDR3: TGTGCCAGCAGTTACTCTTACACCTACGAGCAGTACTTC. Translated: CASSYSYTYEQYF.

This chain links TRBV6-5 with TRBJ1-1; 9 bases match TRBD1. Germline CDR1 reads MNHEY; CDR2 reads SVGAGI. CDR3 length: 14 amino acids. The junction had 7 bases not matched to a gene; V was cut back by 5 bases and J by 6 bases. Here the CDR3 reads CASSRGTGGSEAFF. CDR3 nucleotides: TGTGCCAGCAGTAGGGGTACAGGGGGCTCTGAAGCTTTCTTT.

The V gene is TRBV7-6, the J gene TRBJ2-3; D perhaps matches TRBD1 (6 bases). V was clipped by 5 bases and J by 3 bases, with 12 bases between them. In germline, CDR1 is SGHVS, CDR2 FNYEAQ. The CDR3 runs 14 residues. The CDR3 coding sequence is TGTGCCAGCAGCCCCTTTAGGGGGACAGATACGCAGTATTTT. As protein: CASSPFRGTDTQYF.

In its sample, this clone was seen once. V usage is TRBV10-2 and J usage is TRBJ1-4, with a possible D match to TRBD1 (5 bases). The germline CDR1 and CDR2 sequences are WSHSY and SAAADI. V gave up 3 bases and J gave up 7 bases, with 9 bases separating them. The CDR3 sequence is 13 residues long. The CDR3 bases are TGCGCCAGCAGTGATGGGGGTGTTGAAAAACTGTTTTTT. Amino acid sequence: CASSDGGVEKLFF.

The genes are TRBV12-5 and TRBJ1-5; D not resolved. V lost 0 bases to trimming and J lost 6 bases, with 3 bases between them. Germline V gives CDR1 LGHNT, CDR2 FRNRAP. This CDR3 is 12 amino acids long. The CDR3 here is CASGLVGQPQHF. CDR3 DNA sequence: TGTGCTAGTGGTTTGGTTGGTCAGCCCCAGCATTTT.

The chain links TRBV27 to TRBJ1-3, with unresolved D. V gave up 3 bases and J gave up 2 bases, with 11 bases separating them. The CDR3 has 15 residues. Germline CDR1 reads MNHEY; CDR2 reads SMNVEV (reference sequence). CDR3 sequence: CASSFRPEAGNTIYF. The CDR3 region has the DNA TGTGCCAGCAGTTTCCGTCCCGAGGCTGGAAACACCATATATTTT.

The V gene is TRBV6-5, the J gene TRBJ2-5; possible D gene TRBD1, 6 bases. The germline CDR1 and CDR2 sequences are MNHEY and SVGAGI. The CDR3 spans 13 residues. The germline V and J ends were trimmed by 2 bases and 4 bases, with 8 bases remaining between them. CDR3 nucleotide sequence: TGTGCCAGCAGTTACGGGGGCGGAGAGACCCAGTACTTC. Its translation is CASSYGGGETQYF.

The chain joins TRBV6-1 to TRBJ1-4; D unresolved. Trimming stripped 2 bases from V and 6 bases from J, with 16 bases between. Looked up from germline, CDR1 is MNHNS and CDR2 is SASEGT. CDR3 size: 16 residues. The CDR3 DNA reads TGTGCCAGCAGTGAAAGGTTGGTGCTAGCTGATGAAAAACTGTTTTTT. Translation gives CASSERLVLADEKLFF.

The chain carries TRBV6-6 and TRBJ2-2; D is uncertain. The CDR3 totals 13 residues. Trimming took off 6 bases at V and 0 bases at J, with 5 bases between the two ends. Germline CDR1 is MNHNY and CDR2 is SVGAGI (reference sequence). CDR3 in amino acids: CASRGSNTGELFF. The CDR3 DNA is TGTGCCAGCAGGGGATCGAACACCGGGGAGCTGTTTTTT.

J is TRBJ2-7 and V is TRBV6-1, with D perhaps matching TRBD1 (5 bases). The length of the CDR3 is 14 residues. V was cut by 2 bases and J by 1 base, with 9 bases left in between. The germline CDR1 and CDR2 sequences are MNHNS and SASEGT. CDR3 in DNA: TGTGCCAGCAGTGAACAGGGATATTCCTACGAGCAGTACTTC. Its protein is CASSEQGYSYEQYF.

The V and J genes are TRBV9 and TRBJ2-2; TRBD2 agrees at 7 bases. V gave up 4 bases and J gave up 5 bases; unmatched junction bases: 8. The CDR3 spans 15 residues. In germline, CDR1 is SGDLS, CDR2 YYNGEE. In nucleotides, the CDR3 is TGTGCCAGCAGCCAAGCGGGACGTTCTACCGGGGAGCTGTTTTTT. This encodes CASSQAGRSTGELFF.

DNA for the CDR3: TGTGCCTGGGGACAGGGAACAGAAGCTTTCTTT. Protein product: CAWGQGTEAFF. The J gene is TRBJ1-1, the V gene TRBV30, with 8 bases identical to TRBD1. Unmatched junction bases numbered 4, after V lost 5 bases and J lost 8 bases. The CDR3 totals 11 residues. CDR1 is GTSNPN and CDR2 is SVGIG in the germline V gene (reference sequence).

The chain couples TRBV5-5 to TRBJ1-2; D gene unclear. The CDR3 sequence is 14 residues long. Germline V gives CDR1 SGHKS, CDR2 YYEKEE (reference sequence). Trimming pared 4 bases from V and 4 bases from J, leaving 14 bases between. DNA for the CDR3: TGTGCCAGCAGCCCGCGGGTAGGGAGCTATGGCTACACCTTC. Translating gives CASSPRVGSYGYTF.

The chain carries TRBV10-3 and TRBJ1-2; maybe TRBD1 (6 bases). V dropped 6 bases and J dropped 6 bases, with 14 bases sitting between them. Germline V gene lookup returns CDR1 ENHRY and CDR2 SYGVKD. This CDR3 contains 13 residues. The CDR3 nucleotides are TGTGCCATCAGGCTAACCCCAGGGGATGGCTACACCTTC. It is translated as CAIRLTPGDGYTF.

The chain combines TRBV7-9 with TRBJ1-2; D call uncertain. The CDR3 has 12 amino acids. The V gene's germline CDR1 is SEHNR and CDR2 FQNEAQ (reference sequence). Trimming pared 5 bases from V and 7 bases from J, leaving 11 bases between. CDR3: CASSQTSRGYTF. The CDR3 nucleotides read TGTGCCAGCAGCCAAACATCGCGTGGCTACACCTTC.

The count of this clone is one. This rearrangement joins TRBV19 to TRBJ2-7; 9 nucleotides align to TRBD1. V lost 4 bases, J lost 6 bases, and 10 bases stayed unmatched. Per germline, CDR1 LNHDA and CDR2 SQIVND (reference sequence). This CDR3 comprises 15 residues. The CDR3 protein is CASSSTGGLSGEQYF. The CDR3, as DNA: TGTGCCAGTAGTAGCACAGGGGGCTTGTCGGGCGAGCAGTACTTC.

The V call is TRBV19, the J call TRBJ1-2, with D perhaps matching TRBD1 (6 bases). V was cut by 1 base and J by 0 bases, with 9 bases left in between. The CDR3 spans 15 residues. Germline V CDR1 and CDR2: LNHDA, SQIVND (reference sequence). The CDR3: CASSIGTAPNYGYTF. Here the CDR3 DNA reads TGTGCCAGTAGTATAGGGACAGCTCCTAACTATGGCTACACCTTC. The full variable domain, with the rest looked up from reference TRBV19 and TRBJ1-2, is DGGITQSPKYLFRKEGQNVTLSCEQNLNHDAMYWYRQDPGQGLRLIYYSQIVNDFQKGDIAEGYSVSREKKESFPLTVTSAQKNPTAFYLCASSIGTAPNYGYTFGSGTRLTVV.

This rearrangement joins TRBV7-9 to TRBJ1-2, with D tentatively TRBD1 (5 bases). The germline V gene encodes CDR1 SEHNR and CDR2 FQNEAQ (reference sequence). Trimming removed 3 bases at V and 9 bases at J, with 11 bases between. This CDR3 spans 12 amino acids. CDR3: CASSLGPRSYTF. The CDR3 DNA is TGTGCCAGCAGCTTGGGACCGCGGAGCTACACCTTC.

This chain connects TRBV6-1 to TRBJ2-2, with D perhaps being TRBD1 or TRBD2 (5 bases each). Between the trimmed V and J ends, which lost 3 bases and 0 bases, there was a span of 20 bases. The CDR3 is 19 amino acids. CDR1 and CDR2 (germline): MNHNS, SASEGT. Here the CDR3 reads CASSELPLVGDTNTGELFF. DNA of the CDR3: TGTGCCAGCAGTGAGCTCCCTCTCGTGGGGGATACGAACACCGGGGAGCTGTTTTTT.

This clone was observed a single time. V usage is TRBV21-1 and J usage is TRBJ1-4. TRBV21-1 is flagged as a pseudogene. This CDR3 spans 16 amino acids. The CDR3, as DNA: TGTGCCAGCAGCCTATCCAATAGCAGGGAGGACGAAAAACTGTTTTTT. As protein: CASSLSNSREDEKLFF.